This TCR beta chain was retrieved from a study of CD8 T cells in ankylosing spondylitis (TCRdb year 2017). Concerning the study at large: To find TCR variants linked to disease, the study profiled T cell receptor beta repertoires in ankylosing spondylitis patients and healthy donors. The whole study cohort included over a hundred healthy donors and 20 to 25 ankylosing spondylitis patients. Samples of peripheral blood were taken, and for ankylosing spondylitis patients, synovial fluid was collected as well.

There are many counts of this clonotype. Its antigen remains undetermined. There are no base qualities to consult, and no much larger clone falls within one base. The reads were generated on an Illumina HiSeq 2500. Quantitative 5'-RACE with molecular barcodes was used to prepare TCR beta libraries. In the original analysis: Disease-linked TCR variants were identified with a new computational method built on a probabilistic model of VDJ rearrangement. In TCRdb, the public reads were trimmed at Q25 with fastp and aligned with MiXCR, with productive beta chains retained. All rows with the same CDR3 protein become a single entry with the most common DNA and genes. These V and J calls derive from TCRdb rather than the authors' analysis. In this sample the table shows 200,000 or so distinct CDR3 sequences, approximately 24% of which occur a single time. Under 8% of the sample lies in the top ten. What the work shows at the level of the full study, not this receptor alone: A TCR beta motif made up of several highly homologous amino acid variants appeared to be characteristic of blood from ankylosing spondylitis patients. Some motif variants were previously reported in synovial fluid and blood of reactive arthritis patients, suggesting common disease-initiation mechanisms. According to the report, matched synovial fluid samples from ankylosing spondylitis patients were significantly enriched for the disease-linked clones. A CD8+ phenotype was shown by the disease-linked clones, which were found at relatively low frequencies in peripheral blood.

Clipping removes 6 bases from V and 2 bases from J, with 13 as the unmatched junction base count. The germline V gene specifies ENHRY as CDR1 and SYGVKD as CDR2. The CDR3 runs 18 residues from the cysteine to the phenylalanine. Kept here is only the CDR3 DNA, which spans 54 bases and is read in frame from base 1. Recombination linked TRBV10-3 to TRBJ2-3, and TRBD2 matches 11 of the central bases. The sample comprised blood, either unsorted or a sorted T cell fraction (not recorded which). This TCR came from a male donor with ankylosing spondylitis or in good health (not recorded which). The DNA reads as follows: TGTGCCATCAGGGGGGCGGGACTAGCGGAGACCGACACAGATACGCAGTATTTT. Translated, it gives CAIRGAGLAETDTDTQYF.